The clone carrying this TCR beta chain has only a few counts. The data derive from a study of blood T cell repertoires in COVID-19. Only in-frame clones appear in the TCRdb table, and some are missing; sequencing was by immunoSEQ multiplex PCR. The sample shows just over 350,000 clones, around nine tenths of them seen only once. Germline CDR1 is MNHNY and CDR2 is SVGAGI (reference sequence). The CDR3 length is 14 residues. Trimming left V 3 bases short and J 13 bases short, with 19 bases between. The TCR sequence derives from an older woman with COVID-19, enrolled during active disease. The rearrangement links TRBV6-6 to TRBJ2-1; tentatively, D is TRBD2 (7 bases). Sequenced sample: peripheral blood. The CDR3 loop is CASSYGGGASTQFF. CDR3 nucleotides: TGTGCCAGCAGTTATGGTGGGGGGGCGTCTACTCAGTTCTTC.